This T cell receptor (beta chain) was recovered during a study of cytomegalovirus exposure and HLA in healthy donors. The study's findings and limits: Cytomegalovirus-associated status was assigned to about 150 TCR beta chains. Reports showed the classifier diagnosing cytomegalovirus status with high specificity and sensitivity.

CDR3 length: 14 amino acids. Germline V CDR1 and CDR2: SNHLY, FYNNEI. V shed 1 base and J 6 bases; nucleotides not matched to a gene: 4. Researchers ran the PCR with 60 Vbeta and 13 Jbeta primers. Repertoires were generated with immunoSEQ multiplex PCR, while TCRdb's copy carries only in-frame clones and drops some. This repertoire shows roughly 98,000 clones, approximately 72% found once; its top ten account for approximately 3.2%. To note about this clone: Its antigen is not known.

Sequencing input: PBMCs. The chain links TRBV2 to TRBJ1-2, with TRBD1 matching over 8 bases. The TCR comes from a female donor in good health and CMV-seropositive. The CDR3 sequence is CASSEGGQGDGYTF. CDR3 in DNA: TGTGCCAGCAGTGAAGGAGGACAGGGTGATGGCTACACCTTC. The full variable domain, its missing parts supplied by reference TRBV2 and TRBJ1-2, is EPEVTQTPSHQVTQMGQEVILRCVPISNHLYFYWYRQILGQKVEFLVSFYNNEISEKSEIFDDQFSVERPDGSNFTLKIRSTKLEDSAMYFCASSEGGQGDGYTFGSGTRLTVV.